This TCR beta chain came from a study of T cell responses to AZD1222 COVID-19 vaccine. The study, taken as a whole, reports: White British ancestry dominated among donors, who included more females, and clonal diversity was possibly underestimated. Within unmutated variant regions lay the reported targets of nearly half of spike-specific TCRs.

The method was immunoSEQ multiplex PCR; TCRdb's version includes in-frame clones alone and lacks a portion of them. Of tens of thousands of clones listed, approximately 86% are singletons. With respect to this clone: Its antigen is unidentified. The same CDR3 also results from other DNA sequences found in this sample.

Trimming pared 1 base from V and 5 bases from J, leaving 5 bases between. This CDR3 region has 13 residues. Germline V lookup: CDR1 SEHNR, CDR2 FQNEAQ (reference sequence). This specimen was peripheral blood, taken on day 0 of AZD1222 vaccination. This chain joins TRBV7-9 and TRBJ2-2; D is uncertain. The receptor's source is an adult in good health. The CDR3 spells CASSLERTGELFF. CDR3 nucleotides: TGTGCCAGCAGCTTAGAAAGGACCGGGGAGCTGTTTTTT.